Shown below are 28 T cell receptor beta chains from a single sample sequenced in a study of T cell responses to AZD1222 COVID-19 vaccine. Here immunoSEQ multiplex PCR was the method, and the copy in TCRdb shows in-frame clones only, minus some. Of 100,000 to 150,000 clones in the sample, 88% are singletons; the top ten hold roughly 4%. Sequenced here: peripheral blood, sampled on day 0 of AZD1222 vaccination. The receptors were sampled from an adult in good health.

The rearrangement joins TRBV7-9 to TRBJ1-5, with a possible D match to TRBD1 (5 bases). V lost 5 bases and J 3 bases, leaving 20 bases between the germline ends. The germline CDR1 and CDR2 sequences are SEHNR and FQNEAQ (reference sequence). The CDR3 has 17 residues. CDR3 DNA sequence: TGTGCCAGCAGCGCGGCCGGGACGGGGATTTTCAATCAGCCCCAGCATTTT. Translated, it gives CASSAAGTGIFNQPQHF.

The chain uses TRBV4-1 and TRBJ2-1; possibly TRBD2 for D (6 bases). The CDR3 totals 17 residues. The germline V gene encodes CDR1 MGHRA and CDR2 YSYEKL. Trimming cost V 0 bases and J 5 bases, with 17 bases left between them. As DNA, the CDR3 is TGCGCCAGCAGCCAAGATCGAGACGGGAGATGGCACAATGAGCAGTTCTTC. Translation gives CASSQDRDGRWHNEQFF.

The chain couples TRBV29-1 to TRBJ2-3; 7 positions agree with TRBD2. CDR1 and CDR2 (germline): SQVTM, ANQGSEA. With V trimmed by 2 bases and J by 11 bases, 13 bases remained unmatched. This CDR3 has 14 residues. CDR3 DNA sequence: TGCAGCGTTGAAATGTCGGGAGGCCATCTTGGGCAGTATTTT. Its translation: CSVEMSGGHLGQYF.

The chain combines TRBV7-6 with TRBJ2-1, with TRBD2 matching over 8 bases. V was pared by 0 bases and J by 7 bases, with 5 bases of the junction left unmatched. The CDR3 loop spans 15 amino acids. Per the germline V gene, CDR1 is SGHVS and CDR2 is FNYEAQ. In nucleotides, the CDR3 is TGTGCCAGCAGCTTAGCGGGAGCGGGAGTGAATGAGCAGTTCTTC. It specifies CASSLAGAGVNEQFF.

The V and J genes are TRBV18 and TRBJ2-7; D is unclear. This CDR3 comprises 13 residues. Trimming pared 1 base from V and 4 bases from J, leaving 8 bases between. Germline CDR1 KGHSH, CDR2 LQKENI. The CDR3 loop is CASSPLGTYEQYF. CDR3 sequence (DNA): TGTGCCAGCTCACCACTCGGTACGTACGAGCAGTACTTC.

This chain uses TRBV7-2 with TRBJ2-2; no clear D gene. Germline V lookup: CDR1 SGHTA, CDR2 FQGNSA. This CDR3 comprises 12 residues. The germline V and J ends were trimmed by 5 bases and 4 bases, with 5 bases remaining between them. The CDR3: CASSPSTGELFF. CDR3 coding DNA: TGTGCCAGCAGCCCCTCCACCGGGGAGCTGTTTTTT.

V gene TRBV24-1 combines with J gene TRBJ2-2; 7 nucleotides agree with TRBD2. CDR1 and CDR2 (germline): KGHDR, SFDVKD. This CDR3 is built from 16 residues. With V trimmed by 6 bases and J by 3 bases, 9 bases remained unmatched. The CDR3 bases are TGTGCCACCAGTCCCACGACGGGGGGTCACACCGGGGAGCTGTTTTTT. Translating gives CATSPTTGGHTGELFF.

The chain employs TRBV19 and TRBJ1-4; 8 positions match TRBD1. V shed 7 bases, J shed 8 bases, and the junction held 9 bases outside the gene matches. The CDR3 runs 14 residues. Germline V lookup: CDR1 LNHDA, CDR2 SQIVND (reference sequence). The CDR3 DNA is TGTGCCAGTAAGGCGACAGGGGCAGGCGAAAAACTGTTTTTT. Its protein is CASKATGAGEKLFF.

The rearrangement joins TRBV25-1 to TRBJ1-4; D might be TRBD1 (5 bases). Germline V gene sequence: CDR1 MGHDK, CDR2 SYGVNS. CDR3 size: 14 residues. Trimming removed 8 bases from V and 8 bases from J, with 18 bases in between. For the CDR3, the DNA is TGTGCCAGCGCTCGCGGCAGGGAGAGCGAAAAACTGTTTTTT. Protein sequence: CASARGRESEKLFF. The entire variable domain, with the rest obtained from reference TRBV25-1 and TRBJ1-4, is as follows: EADIYQTPRYLVIGTGKKITLECSQTMGHDKMYWYQQDPGMELHLIHYSYGVNSTEKGDLSSESTVSRIRTEHFPLTLESARPSHTSQYLCASARGRESEKLFFGSGTQLSVL.

The rearrangement uses TRBV11-1 and TRBJ1-1; 7 bases match TRBD1. After removal of 1 base from V and 1 base from J, the junction contained 0 bases not matched to a gene. The CDR3 is 14 amino acids. Germline V lookup: CDR1 SGHAT, CDR2 FQDESV (reference sequence). The CDR3 loop is CASSLGTGNTEAFF. The CDR3 DNA sequence: TGTGCCAGCAGCTTAGGGACAGGGAACACTGAAGCTTTCTTT. The variable domain in full, completed from reference TRBV11-1 and TRBJ1-1, reads EAEVAQSPRYKITEKSQAVAFWCDPISGHATLYWYRQILGQGPELLVQFQDESVVDDSQLPKDRFSAERLKGVDSTLKIQPAELGDSAMYLCASSLGTGNTEAFFGQGTRLTVV.

J is TRBJ1-6 and V is TRBV6-1; D unclear. The CDR3 is made up of 13 amino acids. Trimming removed 3 bases from V and 10 bases from J, with 10 bases in between. The germline V gene has CDR1 MNHNS and CDR2 SASEGT. CDR3 DNA: TGTGCCAGCAGTGAGTTCCCTTCCTCACCCCTCCACTTT. Protein sequence: CASSEFPSSPLHF.

This chain links TRBV20-1 with TRBJ1-1; D call uncertain. CDR1 is DFQATT and CDR2 is SNEGSKA in the germline V gene (reference sequence). V shed 3 bases and J shed 3 bases, with 14 bases lying between them. The CDR3 is 14 residues long. The CDR3, as DNA: TGCAGTGCTAGTGGGTCTACGAGGGACACTGAAGCTTTCTTT. Translating gives CSASGSTRDTEAFF.

The chain links TRBV28 to TRBJ2-6; D is perhaps TRBD2 (5 bases). Germline loops: CDR1 MDHEN, CDR2 SYDVKM. This CDR3 is built from 15 residues. The germline V and J ends were trimmed by 5 bases and 0 bases, with 8 bases remaining between them. CDR3 residues: CASSGLNSGANVLTF. CDR3 DNA: TGTGCCAGCAGTGGACTGAACTCTGGGGCCAACGTCCTGACTTTC.

The chain employs TRBV7-9 and TRBJ1-3; D gene uncertain. The length of the CDR3 is 16 residues. CDR1 is SEHNR, CDR2 FQNEAQ, per germline (reference sequence). The V end lost 0 bases, the J end lost 0 bases, and 9 bases lay between the germline ends. The CDR3 region has the DNA TGTGCCAGCAGCTTAGCCGATCGCAGCTCTGGAAACACCATATATTTT. Residues: CASSLADRSSGNTIYF.

The chain is built from TRBV3-1 (or the pseudogene TRBV3-2) and TRBJ2-3; weak D call: TRBD2 (6 bases). Trimming shortened V by 4 bases and J by 5 bases, and 13 bases separated the two germline ends. This CDR3 comprises 14 residues. Germline loops: CDR1 LGHDT, CDR2 YNNKEL (reference sequence). Here the CDR3 reads CASSRGGEGDTQYF. The CDR3 nucleotides are TGTGCCAGCAGCCGAGGCGGGGAAGGAGATACGCAGTATTTT.

The V call is TRBV27, the J call TRBJ2-5; TRBD2 matches at 10 bases. CDR1 is MNHEY and CDR2 is SMNVEV in the germline V gene (reference sequence). V trimming: 2 bases; J trimming: 5 bases; junction bases outside the gene matches: 8. The CDR3 is 16 residues long. CDR3 sequence: CASSLLGTSERETQYF. The CDR3 coding sequence is TGTGCCAGCAGTTTACTCGGGACTAGCGAACGGGAGACCCAGTACTTC.

The chain employs TRBV19 and TRBJ2-3; 8 nucleotides line up with TRBD2. The CDR3 is 16 amino acids. Germline lookup yields CDR1 LNHDA and CDR2 SQIVND (reference sequence). Trimming cost V 5 bases and J 3 bases; bases outside gene matches: 10. CDR3 sequence: CASSLTSGSWTDTQYF. CDR3 in DNA: TGTGCCAGTAGTTTAACCAGCGGGAGCTGGACAGATACGCAGTATTTT. Looking up the rest from reference TRBV19 and TRBJ2-3 gives the full variable domain: DGGITQSPKYLFRKEGQNVTLSCEQNLNHDAMYWYRQDPGQGLRLIYYSQIVNDFQKGDIAEGYSVSREKKESFPLTVTSAQKNPTAFYLCASSLTSGSWTDTQYFGPGTRLTVL.

This clone was detected once. The chain uses TRBV30 and TRBJ1-2; D is perhaps TRBD1 (5 bases). The CDR3 is 13 amino acids. Germline CDR1 and CDR2: GTSNPN and SVGIG (reference sequence). Trimming removed 0 bases from V and 4 bases from J, with 9 bases in between. The CDR3 region is CAWSVWGTYGYTF. CDR3 DNA: TGTGCCTGGAGTGTATGGGGGACCTATGGCTACACCTTC.

CDR3 nucleotide sequence: TGTGCCAGCAGCTTAGAGCGCGGGCCCCACGAGCAGTACTTC. As protein: CASSLERGPHEQYF. The chain couples TRBV11-2 to TRBJ2-7, with a possible D match to TRBD2 (5 bases). Germline assignment: CDR1 SGHAT and CDR2 FQNNGV. Trimming stripped 0 bases from V and 5 bases from J, with 11 bases between. The CDR3 is made up of 14 amino acids.

In this sample, this clone turned up a few times. V is TRBV7-8 and J is TRBJ1-1; D might be TRBD1 (6 bases). In germline, CDR1 is SGHVS, CDR2 FQNEAQ. This CDR3 is built from 16 residues. Trimming removed 5 bases at V and 0 bases at J, with 16 bases between. As DNA, the CDR3 is TGTGCCAGCAGCCCCCGGACAGAGTTAATGAACACTGAAGCTTTCTTT. It translates to CASSPRTELMNTEAFF.

The chain carries TRBV15 and TRBJ2-2; 8 bases map to TRBD1. Per the germline V gene, CDR1 is LNHNV and CDR2 is YYDKDF (reference sequence). CDR3 length: 18 residues. Trimming removed 0 bases from V and 4 bases from J; junction bases left unmatched: 10. CDR3 region: CATSRDVWAGGSTGELFF. The CDR3, as DNA: TGTGCCACCAGCAGAGATGTGTGGGCAGGGGGCTCCACCGGGGAGCTGTTTTTT.

The genes are TRBV6-5 and TRBJ1-2, with D perhaps matching TRBD1 (5 bases). Per the germline V gene, CDR1 is MNHEY and CDR2 is SVGAGI. This CDR3 region has 14 residues. Deletions cut 0 bases from V and 4 bases from J, with 9 bases between. The CDR3 DNA reads TGTGCCAGCAGTTACTCGAGACAGTTCTATGGCTACACCTTC. It translates to CASSYSRQFYGYTF.

CDR3 sequence: CSASVSGTFNQPQHF. The CDR3 nucleotides are TGCAGTGCTAGTGTCTCCGGGACCTTCAATCAGCCCCAGCATTTT. The chain employs TRBV20-1 and TRBJ1-5, with D maybe TRBD1 (5 bases). Looked up from germline, CDR1 is DFQATT and CDR2 is SNEGSKA (reference sequence). Trimming took 3 bases from V and 3 from J, leaving 15 bases between them. CDR3 length equals 15 residues.

The V gene is TRBV30, the J gene TRBJ2-5; the match to TRBD2 covers 9 bases. V was clipped by 1 base and J by 5 bases; unmatched bases: 8. Germline loops: CDR1 GTSNPN, CDR2 SVGIG (reference sequence). CDR3 size: 15 residues. The CDR3 nucleotides read TGTGCCTGGAGTGGCAAGGGACTAGCTTCTGAGACCCAGTACTTC. Translation: CAWSGKGLASETQYF.

This chain connects TRBV4-3 to TRBJ1-1; a possible D gene is TRBD1 (5 bases). The CDR3 consists of 14 residues. Per germline, CDR1 LGHNA and CDR2 YSLEER. Trimming shortened V by 0 bases and J by 1 base, and 6 bases separated the two germline ends. CDR3 coding DNA: TGCGCCAGCAGCCAAGAAGGGACGAACACTGAAGCTTTCTTT. Translation gives CASSQEGTNTEAFF.

The chain employs TRBV6-1 and TRBJ2-1; D is unresolved. V dropped 2 bases and J dropped 1 base, with 12 bases sitting between them. This CDR3 comprises 16 residues. The germline V gene encodes CDR1 MNHNS and CDR2 SASEGT. CDR3 DNA: TGTGCCAGCAGTGAATCGGTGGCCCCTTCCTACAATGAGCAGTTCTTC. Protein product: CASSESVAPSYNEQFF.

This chain connects TRBV29-1 to TRBJ1-1, with D unclear. Trimming shortened V by 8 bases and J by 0 bases, and 13 bases separated the two germline ends. CDR1 SQVTM and CDR2 ANQGSEA come from the germline V gene. The length of the CDR3 is 13 residues. The CDR3 loop is CSTRQLMNTEAFF. CDR3 sequence (DNA): TGCAGCACCCGACAACTCATGAACACTGAAGCTTTCTTT. Full variable domain (outside the CDR3, taken from reference TRBV29-1 and TRBJ1-1): SAVISQKPSRDICQRGTSLTIQCQVDSQVTMMFWYRQQPGQSLTLIATANQGSEATYESGFVIDKFPISRPNLTFSTLTVSNMSPEDSSIYLCSTRQLMNTEAFFGQGTRLTVV.

This chain connects TRBV2 to TRBJ2-7, with TRBD2 as a possible D gene (5 bases). This CDR3 region has 14 residues. V gave up 3 bases and J gave up 5 bases, with 14 bases separating them. The germline CDR1 and CDR2 sequences are SNHLY and FYNNEI. The CDR3 nucleotides read TGTGCCAGCAGTGAGATGTCGGGGTCCCACGAGCAGTACTTC. Residues: CASSEMSGSHEQYF.